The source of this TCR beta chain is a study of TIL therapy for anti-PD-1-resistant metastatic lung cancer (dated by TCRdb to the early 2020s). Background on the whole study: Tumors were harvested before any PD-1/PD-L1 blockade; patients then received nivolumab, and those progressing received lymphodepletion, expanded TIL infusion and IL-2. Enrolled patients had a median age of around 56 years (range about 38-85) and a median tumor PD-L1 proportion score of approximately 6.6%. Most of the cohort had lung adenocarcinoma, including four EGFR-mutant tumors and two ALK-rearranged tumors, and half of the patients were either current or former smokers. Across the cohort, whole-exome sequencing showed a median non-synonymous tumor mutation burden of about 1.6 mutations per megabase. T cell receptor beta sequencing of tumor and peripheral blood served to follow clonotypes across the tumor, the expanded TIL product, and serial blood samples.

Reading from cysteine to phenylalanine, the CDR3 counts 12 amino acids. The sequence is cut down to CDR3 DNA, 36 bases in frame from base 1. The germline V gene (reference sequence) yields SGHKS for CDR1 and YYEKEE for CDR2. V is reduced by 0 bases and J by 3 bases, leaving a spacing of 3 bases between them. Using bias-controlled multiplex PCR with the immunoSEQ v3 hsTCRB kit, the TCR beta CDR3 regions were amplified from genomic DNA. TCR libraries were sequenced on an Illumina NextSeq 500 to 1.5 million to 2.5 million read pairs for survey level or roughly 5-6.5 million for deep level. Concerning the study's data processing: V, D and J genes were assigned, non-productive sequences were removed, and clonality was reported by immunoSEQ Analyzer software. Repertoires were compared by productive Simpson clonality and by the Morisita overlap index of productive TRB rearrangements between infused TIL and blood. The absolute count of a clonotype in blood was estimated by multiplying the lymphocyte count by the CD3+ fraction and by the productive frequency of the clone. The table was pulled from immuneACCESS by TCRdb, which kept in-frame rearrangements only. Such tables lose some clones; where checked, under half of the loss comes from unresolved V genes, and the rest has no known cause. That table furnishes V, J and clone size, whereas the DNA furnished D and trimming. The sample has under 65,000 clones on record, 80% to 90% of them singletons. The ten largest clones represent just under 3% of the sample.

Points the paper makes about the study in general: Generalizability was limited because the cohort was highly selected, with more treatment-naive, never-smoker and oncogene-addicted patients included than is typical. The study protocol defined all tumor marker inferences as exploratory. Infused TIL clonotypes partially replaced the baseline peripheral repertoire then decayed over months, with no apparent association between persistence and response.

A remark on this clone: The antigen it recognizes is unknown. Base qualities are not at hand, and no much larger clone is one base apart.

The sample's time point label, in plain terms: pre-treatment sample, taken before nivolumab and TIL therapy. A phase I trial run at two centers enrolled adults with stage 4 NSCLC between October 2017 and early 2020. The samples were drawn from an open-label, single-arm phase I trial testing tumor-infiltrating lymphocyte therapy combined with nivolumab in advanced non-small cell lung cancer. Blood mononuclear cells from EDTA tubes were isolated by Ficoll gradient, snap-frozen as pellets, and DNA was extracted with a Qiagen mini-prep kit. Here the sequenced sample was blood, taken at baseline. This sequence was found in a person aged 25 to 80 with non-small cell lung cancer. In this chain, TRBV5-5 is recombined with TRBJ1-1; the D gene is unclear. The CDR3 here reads CASSLVDTEAFF. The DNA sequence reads TGTGCCAGCAGCTTGGTGGACACTGAAGCTTTCTTT. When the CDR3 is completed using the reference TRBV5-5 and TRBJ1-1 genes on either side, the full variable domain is DAGVTQSPTHLIKTRGQQVTLRCSPISGHKSVSWYQQVLGQGPQFIFQYYEKEERGRGNFPDRFSARQFPNYSSELNVNALLLGDSALYLCASSLVDTEAFFGQGTRLTVV.